This T cell receptor (beta chain) was found in a study of blood T cell repertoires in COVID-19. V was shortened by 4 bases and J by 0 bases, with 7 bases between the two germline ends. This CDR3 has 13 residues. Germline CDR1 reads SGHNT; CDR2 reads YYREEE (reference sequence). Using immunoSEQ multiplex PCR, the repertoire was profiled, and TCRdb retains in-frame clones only, with some absent. The sample holds roughly 150,000 clones, roughly 87% seen once. This clone was detected only once. The chain joins TRBV5-4 to TRBJ1-1; D remains unclear. The source material was peripheral blood. This TCR came from a human donor in a cohort sampled during active COVID-19. CDR3 nucleotides: TGTGCCAGCAGCGCAACTTTGAACACTGAAGCTTTCTTT. Translating gives CASSATLNTEAFF.